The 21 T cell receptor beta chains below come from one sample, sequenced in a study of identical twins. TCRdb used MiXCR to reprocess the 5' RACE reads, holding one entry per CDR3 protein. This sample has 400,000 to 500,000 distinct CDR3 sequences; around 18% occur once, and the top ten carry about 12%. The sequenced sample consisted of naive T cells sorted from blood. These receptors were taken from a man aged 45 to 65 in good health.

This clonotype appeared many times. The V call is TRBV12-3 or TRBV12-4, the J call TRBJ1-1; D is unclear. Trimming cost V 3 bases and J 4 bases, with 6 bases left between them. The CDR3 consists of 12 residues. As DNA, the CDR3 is TGTGCCAGCAGTTTTACCTTCACTGAAGCTTTCTTT. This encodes CASSFTFTEAFF.

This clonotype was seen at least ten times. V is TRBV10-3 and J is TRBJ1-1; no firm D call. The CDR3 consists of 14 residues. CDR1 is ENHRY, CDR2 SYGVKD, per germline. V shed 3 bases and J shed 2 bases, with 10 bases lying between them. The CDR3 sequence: CAISDKAGNTEAFF. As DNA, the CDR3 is TGTGCCATCAGTGATAAGGCAGGAAACACTGAAGCTTTCTTT.

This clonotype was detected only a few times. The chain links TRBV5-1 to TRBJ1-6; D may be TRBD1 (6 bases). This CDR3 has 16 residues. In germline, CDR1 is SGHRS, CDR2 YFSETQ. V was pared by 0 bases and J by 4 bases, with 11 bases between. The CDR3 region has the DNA TGCGCCAGCAGCTTGGCCGGACAGAGATATAATTCACCCCTCCACTTT. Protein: CASSLAGQRYNSPLHF.

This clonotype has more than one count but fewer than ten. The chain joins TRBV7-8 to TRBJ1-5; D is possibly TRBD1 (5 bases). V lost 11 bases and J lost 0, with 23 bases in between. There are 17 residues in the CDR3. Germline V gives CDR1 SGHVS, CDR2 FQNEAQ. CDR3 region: CAVSGTARDYSNQPQHF. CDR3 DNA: TGTGCCGTCTCTGGGACGGCCCGCGACTATAGCAATCAGCCCCAGCATTTT.

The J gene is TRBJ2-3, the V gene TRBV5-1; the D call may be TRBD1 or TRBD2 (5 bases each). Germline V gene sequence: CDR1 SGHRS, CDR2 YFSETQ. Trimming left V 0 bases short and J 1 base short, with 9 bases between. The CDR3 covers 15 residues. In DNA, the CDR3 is TGCGCCAGCAGCTTGGGAGGGGACGGCACAGATACGCAGTATTTT. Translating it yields CASSLGGDGTDTQYF.

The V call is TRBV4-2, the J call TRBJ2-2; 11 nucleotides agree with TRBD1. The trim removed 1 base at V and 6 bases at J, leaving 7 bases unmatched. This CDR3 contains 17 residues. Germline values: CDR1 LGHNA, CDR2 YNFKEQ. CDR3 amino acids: CASSQVAGQGEPGELFF. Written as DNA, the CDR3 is TGTGCCAGCAGCCAAGTCGCGGGACAGGGGGAACCCGGGGAGCTGTTTTTT.

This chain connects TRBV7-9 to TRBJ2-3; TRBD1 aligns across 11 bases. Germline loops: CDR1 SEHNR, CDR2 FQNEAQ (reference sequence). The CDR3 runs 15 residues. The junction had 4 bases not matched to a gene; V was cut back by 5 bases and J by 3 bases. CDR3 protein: CASSARDRGTDTQYF. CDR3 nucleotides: TGTGCCAGCAGCGCCCGGGACAGGGGGACAGATACGCAGTATTTT. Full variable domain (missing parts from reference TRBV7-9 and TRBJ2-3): DTGVSQNPRHKITKRGQNVTFRCDPISEHNRLYWYRQTLGQGPEFLTYFQNEAQLEKSRLLSDRFSAERPKGSFSTLEIQRTEQGDSAMYLCASSARDRGTDTQYFGPGTRLTVL.

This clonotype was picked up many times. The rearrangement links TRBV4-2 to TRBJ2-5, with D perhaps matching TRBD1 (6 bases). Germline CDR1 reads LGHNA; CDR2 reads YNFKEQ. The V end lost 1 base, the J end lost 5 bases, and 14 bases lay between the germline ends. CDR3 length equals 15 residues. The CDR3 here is CASSQVSAQGETQYF. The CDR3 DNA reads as TGTGCCAGCAGCCAAGTTTCGGCCCAGGGGGAGACCCAGTACTTC.

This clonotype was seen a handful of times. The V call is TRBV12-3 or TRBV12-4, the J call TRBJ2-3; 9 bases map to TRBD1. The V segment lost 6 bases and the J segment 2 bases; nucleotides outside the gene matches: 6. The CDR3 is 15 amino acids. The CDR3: CASSPGTGPTDTQYF. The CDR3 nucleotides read TGTGCCAGCAGCCCCGGGACAGGGCCCACAGATACGCAGTATTTT.

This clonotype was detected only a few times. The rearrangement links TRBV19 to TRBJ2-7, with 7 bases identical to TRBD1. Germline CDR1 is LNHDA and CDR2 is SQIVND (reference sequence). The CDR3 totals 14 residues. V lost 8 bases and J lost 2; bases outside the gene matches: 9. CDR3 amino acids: CASRSRDRAYEQYF. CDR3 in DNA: TGTGCCAGTCGATCTAGAGACAGGGCCTACGAGCAGTACTTC.

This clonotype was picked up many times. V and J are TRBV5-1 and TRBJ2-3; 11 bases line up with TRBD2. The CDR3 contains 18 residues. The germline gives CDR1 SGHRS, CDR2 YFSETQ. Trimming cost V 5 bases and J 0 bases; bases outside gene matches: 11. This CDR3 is CASSTGTSGRTSTDTQYF. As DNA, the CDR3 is TGCGCCAGCAGTACCGGGACTAGCGGCCGAACTAGCACAGATACGCAGTATTTT.

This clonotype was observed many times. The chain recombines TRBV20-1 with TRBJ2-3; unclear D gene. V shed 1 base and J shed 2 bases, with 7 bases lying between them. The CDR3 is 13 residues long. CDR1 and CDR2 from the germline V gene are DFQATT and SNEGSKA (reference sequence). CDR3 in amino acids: CSARVGSTDTQYF. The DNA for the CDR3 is TGCAGTGCTAGAGTAGGTTCCACAGATACGCAGTATTTT.

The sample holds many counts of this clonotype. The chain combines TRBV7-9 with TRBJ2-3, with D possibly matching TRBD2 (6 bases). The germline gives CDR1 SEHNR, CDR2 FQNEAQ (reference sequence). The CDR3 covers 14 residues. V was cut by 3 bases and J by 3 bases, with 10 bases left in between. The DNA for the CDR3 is TGTGCCAGCAGCTTGAGACTAGTAACAGATACGCAGTATTTT. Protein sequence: CASSLRLVTDTQYF. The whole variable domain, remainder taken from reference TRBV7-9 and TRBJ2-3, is DTGVSQNPRHKITKRGQNVTFRCDPISEHNRLYWYRQTLGQGPEFLTYFQNEAQLEKSRLLSDRFSAERPKGSFSTLEIQRTEQGDSAMYLCASSLRLVTDTQYFGPGTRLTVL.

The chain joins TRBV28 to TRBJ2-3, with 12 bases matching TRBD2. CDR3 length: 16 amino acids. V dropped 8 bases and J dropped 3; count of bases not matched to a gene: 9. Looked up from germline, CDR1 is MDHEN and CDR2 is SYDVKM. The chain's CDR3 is CASQKALAGGTDTQYF. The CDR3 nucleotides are TGTGCCAGCCAAAAGGCGCTAGCGGGGGGGACAGATACGCAGTATTTT.

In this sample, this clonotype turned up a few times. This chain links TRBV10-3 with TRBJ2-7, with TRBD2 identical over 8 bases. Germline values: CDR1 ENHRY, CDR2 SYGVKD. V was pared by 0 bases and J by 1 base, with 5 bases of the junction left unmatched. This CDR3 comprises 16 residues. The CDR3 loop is CAISESGSGGSYEQYF. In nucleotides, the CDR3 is TGTGCCATCAGTGAGTCGGGAAGCGGGGGATCCTACGAGCAGTACTTC.

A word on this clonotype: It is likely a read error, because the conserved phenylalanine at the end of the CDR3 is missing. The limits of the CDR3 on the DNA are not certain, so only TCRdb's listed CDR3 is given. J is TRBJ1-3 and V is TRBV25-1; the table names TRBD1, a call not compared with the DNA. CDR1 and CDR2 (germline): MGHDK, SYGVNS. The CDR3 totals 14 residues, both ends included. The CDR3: CASSDTGGSNTICL.

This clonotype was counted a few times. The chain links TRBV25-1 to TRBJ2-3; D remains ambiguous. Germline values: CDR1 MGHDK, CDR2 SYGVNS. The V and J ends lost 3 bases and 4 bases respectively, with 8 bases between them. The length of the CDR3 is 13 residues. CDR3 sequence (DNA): TGTGCCAGCAGTGAGACTGGTGCAGATACGCAGTATTTT. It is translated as CASSETGADTQYF.

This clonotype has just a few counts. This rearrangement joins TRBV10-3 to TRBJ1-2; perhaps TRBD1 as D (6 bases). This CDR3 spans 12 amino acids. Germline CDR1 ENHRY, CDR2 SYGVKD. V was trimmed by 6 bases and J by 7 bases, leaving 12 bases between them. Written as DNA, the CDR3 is TGTGCCATCAGGCCACAGGGTGGTGGCTACACCTTC. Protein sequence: CAIRPQGGGYTF.

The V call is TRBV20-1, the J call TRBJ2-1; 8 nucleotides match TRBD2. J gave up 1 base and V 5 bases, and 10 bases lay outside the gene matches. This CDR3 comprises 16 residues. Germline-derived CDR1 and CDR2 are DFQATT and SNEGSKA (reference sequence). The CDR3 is CSALSGMEWSYNEQFF. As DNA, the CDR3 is TGCAGTGCTCTTAGCGGGATGGAGTGGTCCTACAATGAGCAGTTCTTC.

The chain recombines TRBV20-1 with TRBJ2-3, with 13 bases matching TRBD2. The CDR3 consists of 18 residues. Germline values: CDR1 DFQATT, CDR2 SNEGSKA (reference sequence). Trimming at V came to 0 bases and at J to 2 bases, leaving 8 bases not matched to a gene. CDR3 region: CSARDELAGGLPTDTQYF. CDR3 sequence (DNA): TGCAGTGCTAGAGATGAACTAGCGGGAGGGCTACCCACAGATACGCAGTATTTT.

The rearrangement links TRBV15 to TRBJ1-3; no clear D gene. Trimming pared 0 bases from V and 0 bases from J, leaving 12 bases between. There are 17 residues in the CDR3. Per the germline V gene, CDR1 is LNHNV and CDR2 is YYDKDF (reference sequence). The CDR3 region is CATSRESSGFSGNTIYF. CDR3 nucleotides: TGTGCCACCAGCAGAGAATCTTCGGGATTCTCTGGAAACACCATATATTTT.